The rows below give T cell receptor beta chains drawn from one sample of a study of CD8+ T cells in alopecia areata. Using immunoSEQ multiplex PCR, the repertoire was profiled, and TCRdb retains in-frame clones only, with some absent. Of under 300,000 clones in the sample, about three fifths were seen once. Sequencing used CD4+ T cells sorted from blood, obtained around week 54, from a patient treated with tofacitinib. All receptors come from a human donor with alopecia areata. Both conserved end residues are part of each CDR3. D genes are given only for firm matches. The listing skips clone size in some rows; elsewhere it reads once, few, many or a size class.

clone_size d_call j_call v_call cdr3_aa cdr3_nt
. . TRBJ2-7 TRBV6-1 CASSGGFGYEQYF TGTGCCAGCAGTGGAGGGTTTGGCTACGAGCAGTACTTC
. . TRBJ2-4 TRBV7-2 CASSLNPKHIQYF TGTGCCAGCAGCTTAAACCCTAAACACATTCAGTACTTC
few . TRBJ1-1 TRBV18 CASSPGETVAEAFF TGTGCCAGCTCACCGGGGGAAACGGTCGCTGAAGCTTTCTTT
few . TRBJ2-6 TRBV9 CASSVAPRAGANVLTF TGTGCCAGCAGCGTAGCCCCCAGGGCTGGGGCCAACGTCCTGACTTTC
few . TRBJ1-5 TRBV4-2 CASSQDRADQPQHF TGTGCCAGCAGCCAAGACCGGGCCGATCAGCCCCAGCATTTT
few . TRBJ2-5 TRBV15 CATSRDMTASAAQYF TGTGCCACCAGCAGAGATATGACAGCCTCGGCGGCCCAGTACTTC
. . TRBJ1-5 TRBV6-1 CASRDRWGQPQHF TGTGCCAGCAGAGACAGGTGGGGGCAGCCCCAGCATTTT
. . TRBJ1-2 TRBV7-9 CASSLWEAATTF TGTGCCAGCAGCTTATGGGAGGCGGCGACCACCTTC
few . TRBJ2-4 TRBV30 CAWSTKGGYSDIQYF TGTGCCTGGAGTACCAAAGGGGGGTATTCGGACATTCAGTACTTC
. TRBD1 TRBJ2-1 TRBV7-2 CASSPGQYNEQFF TGTGCCAGCAGCCCGGGACAGTACAATGAGCAGTTCTTC
. . TRBJ2-7 TRBV29-1 CSVGTRYEQYF TGCAGCGTTGGAACCCGCTACGAGCAGTACTTC
. TRBD1 TRBJ1-1 TRBV10-3 CAISEATGGYTEAFF TGTGCCATCAGTGAGGCGACAGGGGGCTACACTGAAGCCTTCTTT
few . TRBJ2-7 TRBV9 CASSVVPQVSEQYF TGTGCCAGCAGCGTAGTCCCCCAAGTGAGCGAGCAGTACTTC
few . TRBJ1-4 TRBV4-1 CATSRQTSTNEKLFF TGCGCCACCAGCCGACAGACTTCAACTAATGAAAAACTGTTTTTT
. . TRBJ2-1 TRBV30 CAWSVGSGLNEQFF TGTGCCTGGAGTGTAGGGTCCGGACTGAATGAGCAGTTCTTC
. TRBD1 TRBJ1-2 TRBV5-4 CASSLEQGYGYTF TGTGCCAGCAGCTTGGAACAGGGGTATGGCTACACCTTC
. . TRBJ2-7 TRBV7-9 CASSPWGTPWGEQYF TGTGCCAGCAGCCCCTGGGGCACGCCTTGGGGCGAGCAGTACTTC
. . TRBJ1-1 TRBV20-1 CSAHRGPEAFF TGCAGTGCCCATCGGGGACCTGAAGCTTTCTTT
. TRBD1 TRBJ1-5 TRBV7-2 CASSDRVSNQPQHF TGTGCCAGCAGCGACAGGGTTAGCAATCAGCCCCAGCATTTT
. . TRBJ2-4 TRBV6-5 CASSPDRAKNIQYF TGTGCCAGCAGCCCGGACAGAGCCAAAAACATTCAGTACTTC
. TRBD2 TRBJ2-7 TRBV7-2 CASSLEAGGKEQYF TGTGCCAGCAGCTTAGAAGCGGGGGGGAAAGAGCAGTACTTC
few TRBD1 TRBJ2-2 TRBV7-2 CASSNRQGKGPRGELFF TGTGCCAGCAGCAACCGACAGGGGAAGGGCCCTCGCGGGGAGCTGTTTTTT
. . TRBJ1-2 TRBV30 CAWTSGTNGYTF TGTGCCTGGACCTCCGGGACAAACGGCTACACCTTC
. . TRBJ2-1 TRBV5-6 CASSFSSPSSEQFF TGTGCCAGCAGCTTCTCTTCCCCTAGCAGTGAGCAGTTCTTC
once . TRBJ1-1 TRBV29-1 CSAAGGLSTEAFF TGCAGTGCAGCAGGAGGGCTGAGCACTGAAGCTTTCTTT
. TRBD2 TRBJ2-1 TRBV30 CAWSVTGGGYNEQFF TGTGCCTGGAGTGTAACCGGGGGGGGTTACAATGAGCAGTTCTTC
. . TRBJ2-3 TRBV15 CATSRVGLHTDTQYF TGTGCCACCAGCAGAGTGGGACTTCACACAGATACGCAGTATTTT
. . TRBJ1-2 TRBV18 CASSPFRGAGYGYTF TGTGCCAGCTCACCATTCAGGGGCGCCGGATATGGCTACACCTTC
. . TRBJ2-6 TRBV5-4 CASSWGVGIPAGANVLTF TGTGCCAGCAGCTGGGGGGTGGGAATCCCGGCTGGGGCCAACGTCCTGACTTTC
few TRBD2 TRBJ2-1 TRBV4-2 CASSQDERGPSYNEQFF TGTGCCAGCAGCCAAGATGAGCGGGGGCCTTCCTACAATGAGCAGTTCTTC
. . TRBJ1-1 TRBV30 CAWSAIGRANTEAFF TGTGCCTGGAGTGCAATTGGCCGGGCGAACACTGAAGCTTTCTTT
. . TRBJ1-6 TRBV30 CAWSPRRNSPLHF TGTGCCTGGAGCCCTAGGCGTAATTCACCCCTCCACTTT
. . TRBJ2-6 TRBV30 CAWSVPQGRPGANVLTF TGTGCCTGGAGTGTACCACAGGGGAGGCCTGGGGCCAACGTCCTGACTTTC
few . TRBJ1-1 TRBV19 CASSYVNTEAFF TGTGCCAGCTCCTACGTGAACACTGAAGCTTTCTTT
. TRBD1 TRBJ1-1 TRBV25-1 CASNRQGASTEAFF TGTGCCAGCAACAGACAGGGGGCGAGCACTGAAGCTTTCTTT
. . TRBJ1-1 TRBV4-2 CASSQESQTRGTEAAFF TGTGCCAGCAGCCAAGAATCACAGACCCGCGGAACTGAAGCGGCTTTCTTT
few . TRBJ1-6 TRBV14 CASSRGTGDSPLHF TGTGCCAGCAGCCGAGGGACTGGGGATTCACCCCTCCACTTT
many TRBD1 TRBJ1-6 TRBV7-9 CASSPLAGGLNNSPLHF TGTGCCAGCAGCCCCCTGGCAGGGGGCTTGAATAATTCACCCCTCCACTTT
. . TRBJ1-6 TRBV27 CASSSPGVVGSPLHF TGTGCCAGCAGTTCCCCAGGGGTGGTAGGATCACCCCTCCACTTT
few TRBD1 TRBJ1-5 TRBV27 CASSFHGQGNQPQHF TGTGCCAGCAGTTTCCACGGACAGGGCAATCAGCCCCAGCATTTT
. TRBD1 TRBJ1-2 TRBV4-1 CASSQVGQGARSNGYTF TGCGCCAGCAGCCAAGTGGGACAGGGGGCGAGGAGTAATGGCTACACCTTC
few TRBD1 TRBJ1-3 TRBV27 CASSLTGTGNTIYF TGTGCCAGCAGTTTGACAGGGACTGGAAACACCATATATTTT
. . TRBJ2-1 TRBV30 CAWSFPSSYNEQFF TGTGCCTGGAGCTTCCCGAGCTCCTACAATGAGCAGTTCTTC
. . TRBJ2-2 TRBV5-4 CASRQRPGELFF TGTGCCAGCAGACAGCGGCCCGGGGAGCTGTTTTTT
once TRBD1 TRBJ1-2 TRBV30 CAWSAGTAHGYTF TGTGCCTGGAGTGCCGGGACAGCCCATGGCTACACCTTC
. TRBD1 TRBJ2-3 TRBV4-1 CASRKGQGGTDTQYF TGCGCCAGCCGAAAAGGACAGGGTGGCACAGATACGCAGTATTTT
. . TRBJ1-2 TRBV29-1 CSATPGTNYGYTF TGCAGCGCAACTCCCGGGACTAACTATGGCTACACCTTC
. . TRBJ1-3 TRBV4-2 CASSQEISAGNTIYF TGTGCCAGCAGCCAAGAGATCAGCGCTGGAAACACCATATATTTT
. . TRBJ2-5 TRBV5-4 CASSLGGLRETQYF TGTGCCAGCAGCTTGGGGGGCCTCCGGGAGACCCAGTACTTC
few . TRBJ1-2 TRBV9 CASSAPSRGGYGYTF TGTGCCAGCAGCGCCCCCTCGAGAGGGGGCTATGGCTACACCTTC
. TRBD1 TRBJ1-2 TRBV4-2 CASSRDRVAYGYTF TGTGCCAGCAGCCGGGACAGGGTTGCCTATGGCTACACCTTC
. . TRBJ2-1 TRBV7-9 CASSSGSYNEQFF TGTGCCAGCAGCTCCGGCTCCTACAATGAGCAGTTCTTC
. TRBD2 TRBJ2-5 TRBV7-2 CASSPGLAGETQYF TGTGCCAGCAGCCCCGGACTAGCAGGGGAGACCCAGTACTTC
. TRBD2 TRBJ2-3 TRBV6-5 CASSRGVGDTQYF TGTGCCAGCAGCCGGGGGGTTGGAGATACGCAGTATTTT
. TRBD2 TRBJ2-1 TRBV13 CASIRGRGVYNEQFF TGTGCCAGCATCCGGGGGAGGGGAGTCTACAATGAGCAGTTCTTC
. . TRBJ1-1 TRBV4-1 CASSQEYAWNTEAFF TGCGCCAGCAGCCAAGAATACGCCTGGAACACTGAAGCTTTCTTT
once . TRBJ1-1 TRBV2 CASSARTAGDTEAFF TGTGCCAGCAGTGCCAGGACAGCCGGGGACACTGAAGCTTTCTTT
few TRBD1 TRBJ1-1 TRBV11-2 CASSPGTGEAEAFF TGTGCCAGCAGCCCGGGGACAGGGGAGGCTGAAGCTTTCTTT
. TRBD2 TRBJ2-7 TRBV7-9 CASSLGRERGNYEQYF TGTGCCAGCAGCTTGGGTCGAGAGCGGGGGAACTACGAGCAGTACTTC